This entry describes one T cell receptor beta chain. Its recognized antigen is unknown. The record has no base qualities; no much larger clone is one base away. This sample stems from a study of T cell responses to AZD1222 COVID-19 vaccine (dated by TCRdb to the early 2020s). Looking at the study overall: A total of around 240 trial participants underwent TCR sequencing, of whom nearly 210 received two doses of AZD1222 and roughly 25 received two doses of the MenACWY control vaccine. Trial participants were enrolled by age into 18-55, 56-69 and 70-plus year subgroups, with roughly 150, 30 and 60 TCR-sequenced participants respectively. Study-wide findings and limitations: Conclusions about previously exposed vaccinees were limited because only a handful of AZD1222 recipients were SARS-CoV-2 seropositive at baseline. Reportedly, close to half of the unique spike-specific TCRs recognized epitopes lying outside the regions that are mutated in the B.1.351 and B.1.1.7 variants. Because no day 14 peak-response samples were available, repertoires were characterized only after the peak T cell response. The 56-69-year group was small, and its depth increase did not reach significance, likely because of low power. Spike-specific TCR breadth and depth rose significantly after two AZD1222 doses compared with day 0 and with MenACWY recipients. Participants were mostly white British and included more females than males, and it was suggested by the authors that clonal diversity may have been underestimated. CD4 TCRs associated with the vaccine covered the entire spike protein, and the dominant responses were in regions 160-218 and 743-854.

The CDR3 regions of human TCRbeta chains were analyzed by immunosequencing. The authors processed their data as follows. TCRs in the repertoires were compared against a reference library of SARS-CoV-2-specific TCRs that had been generated with the MIRA antigen-specificity platform. Breadth was defined as the fraction of unique TCRs that were SARS-CoV-2-associated. Depth was defined as the fraction of total T cells that were SARS-CoV-2-associated. Each spike-specific TCR was assigned to its reactive spike region and to a CD4 or CD8 class using the MIRA data. Log10-transformed breadth and depth values were compared by one-way ANOVA with Sidak's multiple comparisons tests. As stored in TCRdb, this immuneACCESS dataset retains in-frame rearrangements with V and J assigned. A fraction of the clones does not appear; measured against another copy, unresolved V genes explain less than half of the discrepancy, and the remainder lacks a known reason. D and trimming come from the DNA, and the V and J calls and clone size come from that table. A total of about 120,000 clones appear in this sample, 88% of them only once. The ten top clones hold under 20% of the sample.

There are 14 amino acids in the CDR3, from cysteine to phenylalanine inclusive. The retained sequence is limited to the CDR3, 42 bases, with the frame set at the first base. The V end gives up 6 bases and the J end 4 bases, leaving 4 bases in the junction not matched to a gene. The germline V gene supplies CDR1 SGDLS and CDR2 YYNGEE. This specimen's time point label, interpreted: baseline before first vaccination. The treatment or condition tag for this specimen amounts to: meningococcal conjugate vaccine given as trial control. Samples from vaccinated people were obtained from the UK trials COV001 and COV002, which included a single-blind randomized controlled phase 2/3 trial of AZD1222 (ChAdOx1 nCoV-19) in healthy adults. For TCRbeta chain sequencing, PBMC samples were collected from trial participants at day 0 and at day 28 after the second dose.

The sequence is built from TRBV9 and TRBJ2-5, with 12 bases in between that match TRBD2. Sequences were derived from peripheral blood, sampled on day 0 of MenACWY control vaccination. The clonotype was recovered from an adult in good health. Read as DNA, the sequence is TGTGCCAGCAACCAGGGACTAGCGGGAGAGACCCAGTACTTC. The translation is CASNQGLAGETQYF.